This paragraph covers one T cell receptor beta chain sequence. This sample is part of a study of T cell changes during pregnancy in multiple sclerosis. The table came from immunoSEQ multiplex PCR; TCRdb's copy has only in-frame clones and leaves some out. The sample carries tens of thousands of clones, 85% to 95% recorded once. The V end lost 5 bases, the J end lost 1 base, and 15 bases lay between the germline ends. The CDR3 covers 15 residues. Germline loops: CDR1 MNHNS, CDR2 SASEGT. The chain employs TRBV6-1 and TRBJ2-7, with D perhaps matching TRBD1 (6 bases). The TCR sequence derives from a female donor in good health, enrolled as a control in a pregnancy study. The input for sequencing was CD8+ T cells from peripheral blood mononuclear cells, taken in the third trimester of pregnancy. The CDR3 nucleotides are TGTGCCAGCAGTCCCTTCAGGGGTGATTCCTACGAGCAGTACTTC. Residues: CASSPFRGDSYEQYF.